This record looks at one T cell receptor (beta chain) sequence and its context. The data belong to a study of blood T cell repertoires in COVID-19. Background on the study: Spain, Italy and the United States supplied samples that represented acute and convalescent COVID-19. PBMCs, B-cell-depleted T cells, or T cells provided the cDNA or gDNA that made up the material.

In the authors' methods: Cell counts per sample came from amplifying reference gene primers. The method was immunoSEQ multiplex PCR; TCRdb's version includes in-frame clones alone and lacks a portion of them. The V and J calls and clone size were taken over from that table, and D and trimming were inferred from the DNA. The sample lists over 110,000 clones, roughly 88% occurring once. Germline V lookup: CDR1 MGHDK, CDR2 SYGVNS. The CDR3 contains 18 residues. Trimming took 0 bases from V and 5 from J, leaving 22 bases between them. V usage is TRBV25-1 and J usage is TRBJ1-2, with a possible D match to TRBD1 (5 bases). Material for sequencing was peripheral blood. The clonotype comes from a human donor in a cohort sampled during active COVID-19. The CDR3 coding sequence is TGTGCCAGCAGTGAATATTGGACGTCCCGGGACTCCCGATATGGCTACACCTTC. It translates to CASSEYWTSRDSRYGYTF.